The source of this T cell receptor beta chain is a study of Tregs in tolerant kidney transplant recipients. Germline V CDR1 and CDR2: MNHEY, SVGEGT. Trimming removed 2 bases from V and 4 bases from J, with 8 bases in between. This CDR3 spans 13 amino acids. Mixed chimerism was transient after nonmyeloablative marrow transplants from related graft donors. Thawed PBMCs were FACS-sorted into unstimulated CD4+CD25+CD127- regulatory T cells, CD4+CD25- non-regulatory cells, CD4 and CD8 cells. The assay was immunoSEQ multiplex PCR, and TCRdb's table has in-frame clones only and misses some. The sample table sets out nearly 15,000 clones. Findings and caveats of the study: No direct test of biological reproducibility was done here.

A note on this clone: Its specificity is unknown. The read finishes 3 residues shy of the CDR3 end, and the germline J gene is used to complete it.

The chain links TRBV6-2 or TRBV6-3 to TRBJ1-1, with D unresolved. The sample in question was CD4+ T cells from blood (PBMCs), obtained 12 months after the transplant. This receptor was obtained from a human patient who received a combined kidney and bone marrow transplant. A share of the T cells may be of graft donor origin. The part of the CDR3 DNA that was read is TGTGCCAGCAGTTACCGCCGCGTCACTGAA. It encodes CASSYRRVTE. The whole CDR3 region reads CASSYRRVTEAFF.